This T cell receptor beta chain was captured by sequencing in a study of blood T cells in healthy people across ages. General observations from the study: The recorded TCR beta diversity per million T cells decreased in a roughly linear manner with age.

The CDR3 spans 12 residues. Germline assignment: CDR1 MNHEY and CDR2 SMNVEV (reference sequence). For this clonotype: What it binds is not known. One junction end does not reproduce the germline sequence, and a read error may be involved.

For the second PCR, which ran for about 7 to 11 cycles, a sample-barcoded 5' primer and a J-beta primer mix were used. Researchers report that a template-switch adaptor with 12 random nucleotides tagged each cDNA molecule. MiXCR, applied by TCRdb to the 5' RACE reads, yields one record per CDR3 protein. The sample yields 950,000 to 1,200,000 distinct CDR3 sequences, less than 45% seen once. The sample consisted of blood. This chain connects TRBV27 to TRBJ1-1, with D hard to call. The sequence was obtained from a man younger than 35 in good health. For the CDR3, the DNA is TGTGCCGGCAGTTTAGGGTCTGGTGAAGCTTTCTTT. Translation gives CAGSLGSGEAFF.